The entry below describes one T cell receptor (beta chain). This CDR3 comprises 15 residues. Between the trimmed V and J ends, which lost 4 bases and 8 bases, there was a span of 20 bases. Germline loops: CDR1 SGHAT, CDR2 FQNNGV. The data originate from a study of blood T cell repertoires in COVID-19. Authors' analysis steps: Amplification of reference gene primers provided the estimated nucleated cell counts. Using immunoSEQ multiplex PCR, the repertoire was profiled, and TCRdb retains in-frame clones only, with some absent. V, J and clone size reflect that table, while D and trimming were determined from the DNA. The table has around 130,000 clones, approximately 86% seen once.

The rearrangement uses TRBV11-2 and TRBJ1-2; maybe TRBD1 (6 bases). Sample: PBMCs or T cells enriched from blood (not recorded which). The receptor's source is a woman aged 45 to 65 who had recovered from COVID-19. This CDR3 is CASSSYRQGWGGYTF. CDR3 DNA: TGTGCCAGCAGCTCGTACCGTCAGGGGTGGGGCGGCTACACCTTC.